The source of this T cell receptor (beta chain) is a study of PD-1 and CTLA-4 blockade in melanoma. Sequenced by immunoSEQ multiplex PCR; TCRdb stores in-frame clones only, minus some. The data show 15,000 to 20,000 clones, more than 65% seen once. The sequencing used CD8+ T cells from peripheral blood, collected before anti-PD-1 treatment. This receptor was identified in a human donor with melanoma.

The CDR3 here is CASSHSGAPNEQFF. In DNA form, the CDR3 reads TGTGCCAGCAGCCACTCGGGAGCACCGAATGAGCAGTTCTTC. This chain uses TRBV7-9 with TRBJ2-1; TRBD2 is a possible D gene (6 bases). From germline, CDR1 is SEHNR and CDR2 FQNEAQ (reference sequence). This CDR3 has 14 amino acids. Deletions cut 5 bases from V and 7 bases from J, with 15 bases between.